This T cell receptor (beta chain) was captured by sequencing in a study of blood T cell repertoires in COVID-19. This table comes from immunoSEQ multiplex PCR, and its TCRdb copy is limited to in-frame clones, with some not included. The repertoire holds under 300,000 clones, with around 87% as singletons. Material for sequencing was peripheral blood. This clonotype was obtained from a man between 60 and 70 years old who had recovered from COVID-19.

The CDR3 DNA reads as TGTGCCAGCAGCCAAGCCTGGACAGGGTTTTCCTACGAGCAGTACTTC. Translated, it gives CASSQAWTGFSYEQYF. The genes are TRBV3-1 (or the pseudogene TRBV3-2) and TRBJ2-7; 8 bases are shared with TRBD1. Germline assignment: CDR1 LGHDT and CDR2 YNNKEL (reference sequence). Trimming cost V 1 base and J 1 base; bases outside gene matches: 6. This CDR3 contains 16 residues.